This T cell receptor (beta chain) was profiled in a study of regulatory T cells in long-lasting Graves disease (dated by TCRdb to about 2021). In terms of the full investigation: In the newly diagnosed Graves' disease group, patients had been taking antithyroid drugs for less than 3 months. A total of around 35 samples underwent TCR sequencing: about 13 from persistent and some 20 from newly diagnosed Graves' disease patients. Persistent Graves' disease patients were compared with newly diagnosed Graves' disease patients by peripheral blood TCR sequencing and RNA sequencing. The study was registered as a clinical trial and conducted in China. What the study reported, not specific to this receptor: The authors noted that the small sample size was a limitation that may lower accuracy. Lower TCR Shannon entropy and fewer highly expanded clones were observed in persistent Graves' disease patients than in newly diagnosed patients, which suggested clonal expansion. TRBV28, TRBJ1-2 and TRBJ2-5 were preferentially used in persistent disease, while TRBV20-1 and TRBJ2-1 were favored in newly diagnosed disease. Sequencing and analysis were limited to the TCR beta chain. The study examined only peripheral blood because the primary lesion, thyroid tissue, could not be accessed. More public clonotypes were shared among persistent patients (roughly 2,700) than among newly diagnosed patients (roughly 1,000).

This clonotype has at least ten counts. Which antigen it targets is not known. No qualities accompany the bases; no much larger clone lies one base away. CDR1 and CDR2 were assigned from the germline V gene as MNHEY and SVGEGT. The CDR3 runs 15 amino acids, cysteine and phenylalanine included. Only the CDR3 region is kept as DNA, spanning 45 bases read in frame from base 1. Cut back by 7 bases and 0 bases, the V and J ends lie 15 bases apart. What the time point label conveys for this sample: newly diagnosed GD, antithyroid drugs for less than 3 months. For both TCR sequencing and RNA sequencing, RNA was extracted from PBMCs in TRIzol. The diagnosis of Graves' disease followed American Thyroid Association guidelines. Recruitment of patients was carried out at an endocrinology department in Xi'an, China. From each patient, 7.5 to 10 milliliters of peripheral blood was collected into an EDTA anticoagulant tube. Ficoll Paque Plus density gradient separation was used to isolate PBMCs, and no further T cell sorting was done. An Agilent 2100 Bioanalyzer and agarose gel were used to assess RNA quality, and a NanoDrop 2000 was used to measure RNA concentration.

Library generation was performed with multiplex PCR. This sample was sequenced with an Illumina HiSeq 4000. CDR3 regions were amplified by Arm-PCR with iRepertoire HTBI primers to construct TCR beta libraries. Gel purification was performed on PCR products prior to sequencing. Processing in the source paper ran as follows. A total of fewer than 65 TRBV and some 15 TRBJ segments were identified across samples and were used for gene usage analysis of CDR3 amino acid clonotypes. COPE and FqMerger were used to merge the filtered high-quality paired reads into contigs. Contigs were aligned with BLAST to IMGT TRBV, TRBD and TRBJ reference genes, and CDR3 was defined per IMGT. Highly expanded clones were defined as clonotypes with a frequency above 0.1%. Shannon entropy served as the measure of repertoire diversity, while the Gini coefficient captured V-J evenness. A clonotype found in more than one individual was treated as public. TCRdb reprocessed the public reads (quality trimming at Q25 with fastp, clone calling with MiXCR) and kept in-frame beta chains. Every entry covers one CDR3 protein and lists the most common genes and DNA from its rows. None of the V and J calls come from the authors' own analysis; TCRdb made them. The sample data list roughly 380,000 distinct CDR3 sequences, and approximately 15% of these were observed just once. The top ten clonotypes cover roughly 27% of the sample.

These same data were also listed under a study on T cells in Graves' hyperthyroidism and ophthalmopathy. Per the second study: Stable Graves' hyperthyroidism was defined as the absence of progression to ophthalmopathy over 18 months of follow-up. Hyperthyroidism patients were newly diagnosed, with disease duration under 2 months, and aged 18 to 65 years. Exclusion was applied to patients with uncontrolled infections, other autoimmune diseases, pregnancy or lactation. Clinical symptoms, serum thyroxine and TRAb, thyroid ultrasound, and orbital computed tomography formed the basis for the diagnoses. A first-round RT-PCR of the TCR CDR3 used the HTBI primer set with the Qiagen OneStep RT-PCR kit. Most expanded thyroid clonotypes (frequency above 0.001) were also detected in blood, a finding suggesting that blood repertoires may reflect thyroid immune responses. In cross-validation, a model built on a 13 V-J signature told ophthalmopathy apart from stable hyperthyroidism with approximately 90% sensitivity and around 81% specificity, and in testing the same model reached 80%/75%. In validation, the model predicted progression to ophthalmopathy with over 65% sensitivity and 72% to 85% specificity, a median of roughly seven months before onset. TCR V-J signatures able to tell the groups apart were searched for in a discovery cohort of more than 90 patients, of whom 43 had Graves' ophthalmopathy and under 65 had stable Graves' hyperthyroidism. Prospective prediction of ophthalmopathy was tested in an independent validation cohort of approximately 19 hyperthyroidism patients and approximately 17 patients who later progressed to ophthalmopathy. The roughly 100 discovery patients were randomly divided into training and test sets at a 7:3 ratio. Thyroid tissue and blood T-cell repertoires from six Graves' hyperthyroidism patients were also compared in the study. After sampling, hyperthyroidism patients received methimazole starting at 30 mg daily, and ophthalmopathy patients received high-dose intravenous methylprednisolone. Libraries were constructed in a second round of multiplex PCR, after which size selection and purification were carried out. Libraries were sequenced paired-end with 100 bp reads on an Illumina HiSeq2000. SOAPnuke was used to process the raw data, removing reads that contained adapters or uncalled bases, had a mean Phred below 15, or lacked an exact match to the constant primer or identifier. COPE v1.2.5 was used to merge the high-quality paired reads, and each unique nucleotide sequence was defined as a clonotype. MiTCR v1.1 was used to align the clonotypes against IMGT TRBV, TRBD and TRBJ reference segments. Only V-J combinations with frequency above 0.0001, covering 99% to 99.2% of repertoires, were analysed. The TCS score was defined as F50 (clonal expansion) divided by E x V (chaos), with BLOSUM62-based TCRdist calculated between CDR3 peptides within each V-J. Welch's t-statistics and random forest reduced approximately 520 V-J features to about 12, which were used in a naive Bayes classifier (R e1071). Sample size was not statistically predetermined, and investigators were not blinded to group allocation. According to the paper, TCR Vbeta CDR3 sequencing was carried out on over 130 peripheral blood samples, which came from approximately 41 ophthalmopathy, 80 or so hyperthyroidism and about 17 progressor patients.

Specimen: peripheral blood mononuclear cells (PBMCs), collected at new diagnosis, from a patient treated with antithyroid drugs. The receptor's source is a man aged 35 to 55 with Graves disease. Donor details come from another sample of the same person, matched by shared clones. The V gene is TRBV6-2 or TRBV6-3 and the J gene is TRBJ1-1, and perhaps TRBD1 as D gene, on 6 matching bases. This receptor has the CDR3 CASTPYRALNTEAFF. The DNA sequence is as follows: TGTGCCAGCACCCCCTACAGGGCTTTGAACACTGAAGCTTTCTTT.